The entry that follows covers one T cell receptor beta chain sequence. In the authors' methods: Researchers report that nucleated cell counts were estimated from reference gene primer amplification. The assay was immunoSEQ multiplex PCR, and TCRdb's table has in-frame clones only and misses some. V and J calls and clone size are given by that table; D and trimming were obtained from the DNA. The sample holds some 80,000 clones, under 90% seen once. V was shortened by 3 bases and J by 1 base, with 6 bases between the two germline ends. Germline CDR1 reads MRHNA; CDR2 reads SNTAGT. This CDR3 has 13 amino acids. The sample is drawn from a study of blood T cell repertoires in COVID-19. Turning to the study itself: Acute and convalescent COVID-19 samples came from the United States, Italy and Spain. Nucleic acid was either cDNA or gDNA, and it came from T cells, B-cell-depleted T cells, or PBMCs.

This TCR was sampled from a woman aged 40 to 50 with active or convalescent COVID-19. The V and J genes are TRBV6-4 and TRBJ1-1, with D unresolved. Sequencing used peripheral blood. The CDR3 protein is CASSEQQNTEAFF. The CDR3 DNA is TGTGCCAGCAGTGAACAGCAGAACACTGAAGCTTTCTTT.